This T cell receptor beta chain was found in a study of blood T cell repertoires in COVID-19. Turning to the study itself: The cDNA or gDNA used as material had been derived from T cells, B-cell-depleted T cells, or PBMCs.

The repertoire was sequenced with immunoSEQ multiplex PCR; TCRdb's copy has only in-frame clones and lacks some. The sample includes more than 75,000 clones, roughly 90% seen only once; the top ten take 2.7%. After removal of 4 bases from V and 5 bases from J, the junction contained 7 bases not matched to a gene. This CDR3 region has 15 residues. Per the germline V gene, CDR1 is SGHNT and CDR2 is YENEEA. The V gene is TRBV11-3, the J gene TRBJ2-5, with 10 bases matching TRBD1. Sequencing was performed on peripheral blood. The sequence came from a man aged 45-65 years with COVID-19, enrolled during active disease. CDR3 loop: CASSSGDRGWETQYF. DNA of the CDR3: TGTGCCAGCAGCTCCGGGGACAGGGGCTGGGAGACCCAGTACTTC.